Below, 10 T cell receptor beta chains from the same sample are listed, as sequenced in a study of CXCR3-negative and CXCR3-positive naive CD8 T cells. With UMI labels, 5' RACE was used to prepare the TRB cDNA libraries. TCRdb re-analyzed the 5' RACE reads; it lists each CDR3 protein once, without DNA. The sample's table shows about 130,000 distinct CDR3 sequences. The specimen was naive CXCR3- CD8+ T cells from blood. Subset given: CD45RO-CCR7+CD27+CD95- naive CD8+ T cells lacking CXCR3 (TNR3-). These receptor sequences come from a human donor in good health. Some clones in this sample may be carry-over from other donors' samples.

The rearrangement links TRBV7-2 to TRBJ2-7; TCRdb returns TRBD1, unconfirmable since there is no DNA. CDR1 is SGHTA, CDR2 FQGNSA, per germline. There are 17 residues in the CDR3. This CDR3 reads CASSPPGQDRNTYEQYF.

V and J are TRBV27 and TRBJ1-5. The V gene's germline CDR1 is MNHEY and CDR2 SMNVEV (reference sequence). The CDR3 length is 15 residues. The CDR3 spells CASRGGETSNQPQHF.

The rearrangement joins TRBV6-2 or TRBV6-3 to TRBJ2-1; with no DNA, the TCRdb D assignment of TRBD2 cannot be verified. From germline, CDR1 is MNHEY and CDR2 SVGEGT. This CDR3 is built from 15 residues. CDR3 sequence reads: CASNPRTSGYNEQFF.

The chain uses TRBV10-3 and TRBJ2-7; absent DNA, TCRdb's TRBD1 call cannot be checked. The V gene's germline CDR1 is ENHRY and CDR2 SYGVKD. CDR3 length equals 15 residues. The CDR3 protein is CAIGDPRENSYEQYF.

The V and J genes are TRBV29-1 and TRBJ2-7; TCRdb calls TRBD2, which cannot be checked without DNA. The CDR3 length is 16 residues. Germline loops: CDR1 SQVTM, CDR2 ANQGSEA. Here the CDR3 reads CSVERWEMGYTYEQYF.

The CDR3 spells CASSYSNRIYEQYF. V usage is TRBV6-5 and J usage is TRBJ2-7; the TRBD1 assignment by TCRdb is unverifiable without DNA. The CDR3 length is 14 residues. CDR1 MNHEY and CDR2 SVGAGI come from the germline V gene.

The chain couples TRBV20-1 to TRBJ1-2. The germline V gene has CDR1 DFQATT and CDR2 SNEGSKA (reference sequence). The CDR3 consists of 14 residues. This CDR3 is CSPLEPSGNYGYTF.

This chain links TRBV29-1 with TRBJ2-3; as DNA is missing, the TRBD1 call by TCRdb cannot be tested. Germline lookup yields CDR1 SQVTM and CDR2 ANQGSEA. This CDR3 has 15 amino acids. CDR3 amino acids: CSVDGAPGVSDTQYF.

The chain recombines TRBV4-1 with TRBJ2-7. The CDR3 spans 14 residues. CDR1 and CDR2 from the germline V gene are MGHRA and YSYEKL. The CDR3 sequence is CASSQVGLSYEQYF.

The chain employs TRBV29-1 and TRBJ2-7; no DNA is available, so the TRBD1 call from TCRdb remains unchecked. CDR3 size: 13 residues. Germline V gives CDR1 SQVTM, CDR2 ANQGSEA. The CDR3 loop is CSVNWGVSYEQYF.